This T cell receptor (beta chain) was retrieved from a study of control samples from healthy donors and cancer patients. The table came from immunoSEQ multiplex PCR; TCRdb's copy has only in-frame clones and leaves some out. The sample records some 150,000 clones, 91% being singletons. This CDR3 region has 15 residues. V shed 5 bases, J shed 3 bases, and the junction held 5 bases outside the gene matches. Germline CDR1 MNHNY, CDR2 SVGAGI (reference sequence). The clonotype was recovered from a man in his thirties or forties in good health. The chain combines TRBV6-6 with TRBJ1-5; TRBD1 aligns across 9 bases. The sample taken for sequencing was blood. Written as DNA, the CDR3 is TGTGCCAGCAGTGACACAGGGGGCAACAATCAGCCCCAGCATTTT. It translates to CASSDTGGNNQPQHF.